This is a list of T cell receptor beta chains from one sample in a study of blood T cell repertoires in COVID-19. The table came from immunoSEQ multiplex PCR; TCRdb's copy has only in-frame clones and leaves some out. Altogether about 340,000 clones are present, about four fifths being singletons, with the ten largest covering 2.5% to 3.5%. The sequencing input was peripheral blood. These receptors came from a man aged 25-40 years with active or convalescent COVID-19. Both conserved end residues are part of each CDR3. D genes are given only for firm matches. Part of the rows lack a size; the others show once, few, many or a class for expanded clones.

v_gene	abundance	j_gene	d_gene	len	CDR3nt	CDR3aa
TRBV2	.	TRBJ1-6	TRBD1	15	TGTGCCAGCAGTGAAAATACAGGGGGAGAATCACCCCTCCACTTT	CASSENTGGESPLHF
TRBV7-2	.	TRBJ1-1	.	15	TGTGCCAGCAGCTTAGTCTGGAGATCGGACACTGAAGCTTTCTTT	CASSLVWRSDTEAFF
TRBV4-1	few	TRBJ1-4	TRBD1	15	TGCGCCAGCAGCCAGTCGGACAGGGGGTATGAAAAACTGTTTTTT	CASSQSDRGYEKLFF
TRBV10-3	.	TRBJ1-6	.	14	TGTGCCATCAGTGGGCGGACAGTGGATTCACCCCTCCACTTT	CAISGRTVDSPLHF
TRBV4-2	many	TRBJ1-1	.	17	TGTGCCAGCAGCCAAGATTGGAGAAGACCAATGAACACTGAAGCTTTCTTT	CASSQDWRRPMNTEAFF
TRBV2	.	TRBJ1-6	.	12	TGTGCCAGCAGAGGGCGGGATCTGGCCCTCCACTTT	CASRGRDLALHF
TRBV25-1	.	TRBJ2-5	.	14	TGTGCCAGCAGTGAACTTCAGGGTCAAGAGACCCAGTACTTC	CASSELQGQETQYF
TRBV30	.	TRBJ2-1	TRBD2	14	TGTGCCTGGAGTGTTCTAGCGGGAGGGGGTGAGCAGTTCTTC	CAWSVLAGGGEQFF
TRBV24-1	.	TRBJ2-1	TRBD2	14	TGTGCCACCAGTGATCCTAGCGGGGTCGGTGAGCAGTTCTTC	CATSDPSGVGEQFF
TRBV18	.	TRBJ1-1	TRBD1	15	TGTGCCAGCTCACCACGACAGGGAGGAAACACTGAAGCTTTCTTT	CASSPRQGGNTEAFF
TRBV3-1/TRBV3-2	.	TRBJ2-7	.	12	TGTGCCAGCAGCCCCTCGGCCGGGGAGCAGTACTTC	CASSPSAGEQYF
TRBV6-5	.	TRBJ1-6	.	13	TGTGCCAGCAGCCAAGGGACACAGTCACCCCTCCACTTT	CASSQGTQSPLHF
TRBV5-1	.	TRBJ2-3	TRBD1	20	TGCGCCAGCAGCTTGGCACCGGGACAGGGGCAAACTATTATCACAGATACGCAGTATTTT	CASSLAPGQGQTIITDTQYF
TRBV30	.	TRBJ2-7	.	14	TGTGCCTGGAGAGAGAGGTACAATGACTACGAGCAGTACTTC	CAWRERYNDYEQYF
TRBV19	.	TRBJ2-1	.	13	TGTGCCAGTAGTAGGGGCCCTTACAATGAGCAGTTCTTC	CASSRGPYNEQFF
TRBV30	.	TRBJ2-1	TRBD2	13	TGTGCCTGGAGTGTCGGAAGCGGGGATGAGCAGTTCTTC	CAWSVGSGDEQFF
TRBV3-1/TRBV3-2	.	TRBJ2-4	TRBD2	18	TGTGCCAGCAGCCGCTTGGGACTAGCGGGGAGGGCCAAAAACATTCAGTACTTC	CASSRLGLAGRAKNIQYF
TRBV5-1	.	TRBJ2-5	.	15	TGCGCCAGCAGCGGGCGGGACAGCTTCAGGGAGACCCAGTACTTC	CASSGRDSFRETQYF
TRBV3-1/TRBV3-2	.	TRBJ2-2	TRBD1	18	TGTGCCAGCAGCCCTCCGGGACAGGGGGCCTCGAACACCGGGGAGCTGTTTTTT	CASSPPGQGASNTGELFF
TRBV11-2	.	TRBJ1-6	.	12	TGTGCCAGCAGCTCGGGGGGGATACCCCTCCACTTT	CASSSGGIPLHF
TRBV5-1	.	TRBJ1-3	TRBD1	14	TGCGCCAGCAGCTTGGCAGGGGGCGGAAACACCATATATTTT	CASSLAGGGNTIYF
TRBV7-3	.	TRBJ2-3	.	13	TGTGCCAGCAGCTCTAACCAGGGGGGTACGCAGTATTTT	CASSSNQGGTQYF
TRBV5-5	.	TRBJ1-2	TRBD1	15	TGTGCCAGCAGCTCCGGACAGGGCCCGTTCTATGGCTACACCTTC	CASSSGQGPFYGYTF
TRBV4-3	.	TRBJ1-4	.	16	TGCGCCAGCAGCCCTTTTTCCGGTCCAACTAATGAAAAACTGTTTTTT	CASSPFSGPTNEKLFF
TRBV13	.	TRBJ2-7	TRBD1	14	TGTGCCAGCAGCTCATTACTTAGGGGACAGCAGCAGTACTTC	CASSSLLRGQQQYF
TRBV25-1	.	TRBJ2-7	TRBD1	14	TGTGCCAGCAGTGAATCGGGGACAGCCTACGAGCAGTACTTC	CASSESGTAYEQYF
TRBV7-9	.	TRBJ1-2	.	14	TGTGCCAGCAGCCCCGAGGAGGGTCTGGGTGGCTACACCTTC	CASSPEEGLGGYTF
TRBV2	.	TRBJ2-3	.	14	TGTGCCAGCACCCACGGGGTAGCGCCAGATACGCAGTATTTT	CASTHGVAPDTQYF
TRBV5-6	few	TRBJ2-5	TRBD1	18	TGTGCCAGCAGCTCCTTCGGACAGGACCTTATCCCCAAGGAGACCCAGTACTTC	CASSSFGQDLIPKETQYF
TRBV12-3/TRBV12-4	.	TRBJ2-7	.	13	TGTGCCAGCAGTTTTCGAGCCCTCCTCGAGCAGTACTTC	CASSFRALLEQYF
TRBV30	.	TRBJ2-6	.	16	TGTGCCTGGAGTTTGACAGCCACCACTGGGGCCAACGTCCTGACTTTC	CAWSLTATTGANVLTF
TRBV27	.	TRBJ2-7	TRBD1	15	TGTGCCAGCAGTTTATCGGGACAGGACTCCTACGAGCAGTACTTC	CASSLSGQDSYEQYF
TRBV10-3	few	TRBJ2-5	.	13	TGTGCCATCAGTGAGGGCCAGTATGAGACCCAGTACTTC	CAISEGQYETQYF
TRBV14	.	TRBJ1-1	.	14	TGTGCCAGCAGCCAAACCGGACAGAACACTGAAGCTTTCTTT	CASSQTGQNTEAFF